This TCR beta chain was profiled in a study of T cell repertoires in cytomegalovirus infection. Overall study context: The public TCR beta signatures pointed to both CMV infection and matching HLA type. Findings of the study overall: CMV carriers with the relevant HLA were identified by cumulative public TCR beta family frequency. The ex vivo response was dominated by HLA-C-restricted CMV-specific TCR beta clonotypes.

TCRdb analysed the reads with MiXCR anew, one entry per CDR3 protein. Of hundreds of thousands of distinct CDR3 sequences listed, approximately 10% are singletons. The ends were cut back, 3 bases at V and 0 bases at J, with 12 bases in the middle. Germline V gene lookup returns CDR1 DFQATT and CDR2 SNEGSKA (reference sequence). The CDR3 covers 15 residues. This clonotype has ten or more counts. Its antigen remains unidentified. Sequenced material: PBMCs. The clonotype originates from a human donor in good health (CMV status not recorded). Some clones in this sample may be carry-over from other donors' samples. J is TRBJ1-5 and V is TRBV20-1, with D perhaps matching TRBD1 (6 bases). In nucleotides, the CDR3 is TGCAGTGCTAGTCAGGGGACCCATAGCAATCAGCCCCAGCATTTT. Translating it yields CSASQGTHSNQPQHF.